The 23 T cell receptor beta chains in this list originate from one sample, sequenced in a study of CXCR3-negative and CXCR3-positive naive CD8 T cells. Carrying UMI labels, the TRB cDNA libraries were prepared through 5' RACE. TCRdb re-analyzed the 5' RACE reads; it lists each CDR3 protein once, without DNA. The sample shows over 100,000 distinct CDR3 sequences, and roughly 0.29% sits with its ten largest clones. The sequenced material came from naive CXCR3- CD8+ T cells from blood. Documented subset: CD45RO-CCR7+CD27+CD95- naive CD8+ T cells lacking CXCR3 (TNR3-). These receptors were taken from a human donor in good health. Some clones in this sample may be carry-over from other donors' samples.

The genes are TRBV7-6 and TRBJ2-2; TCRdb reports TRBD1, a call that lacks DNA to check it against. This CDR3 spans 16 amino acids. CDR1 is SGHVS, CDR2 FNYEAQ, per germline. The CDR3 region is CASSLASSAYTGELFF.

The chain has TRBV7-9 and TRBJ2-1; TCRdb indicates TRBD2, and absent DNA this call remains unverified. CDR1 is SEHNR, CDR2 FQNEAQ, per germline (reference sequence). CDR3 length: 22 residues. Here the CDR3 reads CASSLQAGTSRYDSSSYNEQFF.

The chain carries TRBV5-6 and TRBJ2-7; the TCRdb D gene call, TRBD1, has no DNA to confirm it. This CDR3 region has 14 residues. Germline V CDR1 and CDR2: SGHDT, YYEEEE. This CDR3 is CASSPAGTGYEQYF.

This chain joins TRBV30 and TRBJ2-5; the D gene TCRdb calls, TRBD2, cannot be checked with no DNA. Per the germline V gene, CDR1 is GTSNPN and CDR2 is SVGIG (reference sequence). The CDR3 is 14 amino acids. The CDR3 spells CAWSVAGGTETQYF.

CDR3 sequence reads: CASSEASGLSYEQYF. The genes are TRBV6-1 and TRBJ2-7; checking the TCRdb D call of TRBD2 is not possible without DNA. Germline V lookup: CDR1 MNHNS, CDR2 SASEGT. The CDR3 has 15 amino acids.

J is TRBJ2-7 and V is TRBV10-3; no DNA is available, so the TRBD1 call from TCRdb remains unchecked. The CDR3 is 15 amino acids. Germline assignment: CDR1 ENHRY and CDR2 SYGVKD. The CDR3 reads CAISEGGSVYYEQYF.

This chain links TRBV12-3 or TRBV12-4 with TRBJ2-2. This CDR3 is built from 13 residues. CDR3 region: CASSSQNTGELFF.

This chain uses TRBV9 with TRBJ2-5; the TCRdb call, TRBD2, lacks DNA for checking. CDR3 size: 16 residues. Germline assignment: CDR1 SGDLS and CDR2 YYNGEE. The CDR3 protein is CASSDPGLARQETQYF.

This chain uses TRBV11-2 with TRBJ2-7; TCRdb's D call, TRBD2, is unchecked because there is no DNA. CDR1 and CDR2 from the germline V gene are SGHAT and FQNNGV. This CDR3 has 16 amino acids. CDR3 sequence reads: CASSPQWGDARDEQYF.

The CDR3 sequence is CASSPGGVEQYF. V usage is TRBV12-3 or TRBV12-4 and J usage is TRBJ2-7; the TCRdb call, TRBD1, lacks DNA for checking. The CDR3 contains 12 residues.

The chain combines TRBV4-3 with TRBJ1-4; TCRdb designates TRBD1, a call that cannot be tested without DNA. CDR1 is LGHNA, CDR2 YSLEER, per germline. The CDR3 contains 16 residues. The CDR3 sequence: CASSPTADRGAEKLFF.

The chain carries TRBV7-9 and TRBJ2-2; TCRdb outputs TRBD1, but without DNA this stays unchecked. Germline V gene sequence: CDR1 SEHNR, CDR2 FQNEAQ (reference sequence). CDR3 length: 14 residues. CDR3 sequence: CASSRSAPTGELFF.

This CDR3 reads CSVGFHTGELFF. The chain carries TRBV29-1 and TRBJ2-2. This CDR3 has 12 amino acids. Germline CDR1 is SQVTM and CDR2 is ANQGSEA.

The rearrangement uses TRBV12-3 or TRBV12-4 and TRBJ1-5; there is no DNA to check the TCRdb D call of TRBD1. CDR3 length equals 12 residues. The CDR3 sequence: CASNQQGQPQHF.

V usage is TRBV27 and J usage is TRBJ2-1; TCRdb reports TRBD2, a call that lacks DNA to check it against. The CDR3 length is 15 residues. The germline gives CDR1 MNHEY, CDR2 SMNVEV (reference sequence). The chain's CDR3 is CATGLAGGFYNEQFF.

V gene TRBV28 combines with J gene TRBJ2-7; with no DNA, the TCRdb D assignment of TRBD1 cannot be verified. The germline V gene encodes CDR1 MDHEN and CDR2 SYDVKM. This CDR3 contains 14 residues. The CDR3 is CASYLGAGSYEQYF.

The rearrangement joins TRBV15 to TRBJ2-5; with no DNA, the TCRdb D assignment of TRBD1 cannot be verified. Germline V lookup: CDR1 LNHNV, CDR2 YYDKDF (reference sequence). The CDR3 is 15 amino acids. CDR3: CATSRSMTGSETQYF.

The chain is built from TRBV29-1 and TRBJ2-7; TCRdb selects TRBD1, and the lack of DNA leaves this call unchecked. Germline V gives CDR1 SQVTM, CDR2 ANQGSEA. This CDR3 region has 13 residues. The CDR3 loop is CSAVGTESYEQYF.

J is TRBJ2-5 and V is TRBV29-1; the TRBD1 assignment by TCRdb is unverifiable without DNA. The germline gives CDR1 SQVTM, CDR2 ANQGSEA. This CDR3 contains 14 residues. The CDR3 reads CSVEGYGGGETQYF.

This chain uses TRBV5-5 with TRBJ2-2; no DNA is available, so the TRBD1 call from TCRdb remains unchecked. Germline CDR1 SGHKS, CDR2 YYEKEE (reference sequence). The CDR3 is made up of 15 amino acids. The CDR3 loop reads CASSPWELNTGELFF.

CDR3 loop: CASSFPGVNNEQFF. The chain combines TRBV28 with TRBJ2-1; TCRdb returns TRBD1, unconfirmable since there is no DNA. Germline CDR1 is MDHEN and CDR2 is SYDVKM. This CDR3 contains 14 residues.

The chain recombines TRBV29-1 with TRBJ1-5; there is no DNA to check the TCRdb D call of TRBD1. This CDR3 spans 13 amino acids. In germline, CDR1 is SQVTM, CDR2 ANQGSEA. The CDR3 sequence: CSATTGQGQPQHF.

The rearrangement uses TRBV5-6 and TRBJ2-5. This CDR3 comprises 14 residues. CDR1 is SGHDT and CDR2 is YYEEEE in the germline V gene. The CDR3 reads CASSQQGNEETQYF. Full variable domain (remainder filled in from reference TRBV5-6 and TRBJ2-5): DAGVTQSPTHLIKTRGQQVTLRCSPKSGHDTVSWYQQALGQGPQFIFQYYEEEERQRGNFPDRFSGHQFPNYSSELNVNALLLGDSALYLCASSQQGNEETQYFGPGTRLLVL.